This is a list of T cell receptor beta chains from one sample in a study of human T cells and chemical hapten exposure. Using its own MiXCR run on the RACE reads, TCRdb lists one record per CDR3 protein. The table has about 380,000 distinct CDR3 sequences, roughly 5.3% seen once; the top ten hold just over 2.5%. This specimen consisted of whole blood, obtained in connection with sensitization to the hapten diphenylcyclopropenone (DPC). Receptors were obtained from a woman aged 50 to 60 with alopecia areata. Some clones in this sample may be carry-over from other donors' samples. Both conserved end residues are part of each CDR3. Fields, in order: CDR3 length, V gene, D gene, clone size, J gene, CDR3 protein, CDR3 DNA. The D gene is left open where the match is weak. Clone size is stated in some rows and not others, as once, few, many or a class when expanded.

11	TRBV6-6	-	many	TRBJ1-4	CASTVNEKLFF	TGTGCCAGCACTGTCAATGAAAAACTGTTTTTT
15	TRBV7-2	-	many	TRBJ1-2	CASSPERVGIYGYTF	TGTGCCAGCAGCCCCGAACGAGTGGGGATATATGGCTACACCTTC
12	TRBV6-2/TRBV6-3	-	many	TRBJ1-1	CASSYEGAEAFF	TGTGCCAGCAGTTACGAGGGTGCTGAAGCTTTCTTT
15	TRBV6-5	-	many	TRBJ2-1	CASSLSGQSYNEQFF	TGTGCCAGCAGTTTGTCCGGACAGTCCTACAATGAGCAGTTCTTC
14	TRBV5-3	-	few	TRBJ1-5	CARSLVVGNQPQHF	TGTGCCAGAAGCTTGGTAGTGGGCAATCAGCCCCAGCATTTT
13	TRBV29-1	-	few	TRBJ1-1	CSVRTTMNTEAFF	TGCAGCGTTCGGACTACGATGAACACTGAAGCTTTCTTT
12	TRBV25-1	-	many	TRBJ1-1	CASSAGQPEAFF	TGTGCCAGCAGTGCCGGACAGCCTGAAGCTTTCTTT
15	TRBV6-5	TRBD2	-	TRBJ2-3	CASSHWGGGTDTQYF	TGTGCCAGCAGCCACTGGGGGGGGGGCACAGATACGCAGTATTTT
16	TRBV14	TRBD2	many	TRBJ2-3	CASSQSGGSGTDTQYF	TGTGCCAGCAGCCAAAGCGGGGGAAGCGGCACAGATACGCAGTATTTT
12	TRBV29-1	-	many	TRBJ2-2	CSVPGYTGELFF	TGCAGCGTCCCAGGGTACACCGGGGAGCTGTTTTTT
14	TRBV28	-	many	TRBJ2-3	CASSYTKSTDTQYF	TGTGCCAGCAGTTACACTAAAAGCACAGATACGCAGTATTTT
16	TRBV12-3/TRBV12-4	-	many	TRBJ1-1	CASSLAISGGLAEAFF	TGTGCCAGCAGTTTAGCCATTTCTGGAGGGCTCGCTGAAGCTTTCTTT
14	TRBV29-1	TRBD1	many	TRBJ2-3	CSVGGTGRTDTQYF	TGCAGCGTTGGGGGGACAGGGAGGACAGATACGCAGTATTTT
16	TRBV25-1	TRBD1	many	TRBJ1-6	CASSGQIQGARSPLHF	TGTGCCAGCAGTGGCCAAATTCAGGGGGCGCGATCACCCCTCCACTTT
16	TRBV20-1	-	few	TRBJ1-2	CSARSDKVPRDYGYTF	TGCAGTGCTAGGAGCGACAAGGTACCGCGGGACTATGGCTACACCTTC
14	TRBV5-1	-	many	TRBJ2-7	CASSHVGGSTEQYF	TGCGCCAGCAGTCATGTCGGGGGATCTACGGAGCAGTACTTC
15	TRBV6-5	TRBD2	many	TRBJ2-3	CASSYTSGGADTQYF	TGTGCCAGCAGTTACACTAGCGGGGGGGCAGATACGCAGTATTTT
14	TRBV18	-	few	TRBJ1-1	CASSPKAVNTEAFF	TGTGCCAGCTCACCCAAGGCTGTGAACACTGAAGCTTTCTTT
15	TRBV7-2	TRBD1	-	TRBJ1-1	CASSLDRAFNTEAFF	TGTGCCAGCAGCTTGGACAGGGCCTTCAACACTGAAGCTTTCTTT
13	TRBV21-1	-	few	TRBJ1-5	CASREGGNQPQHF	TGTGCCAGCAGAGAAGGGGGCAATCAGCCCCAGCATTTT
14	TRBV28	-	many	TRBJ1-5	CASSYVRDNQPQHF	TGTGCCAGCAGTTATGTCCGGGACAATCAGCCCCAGCATTTT
13	TRBV10-3	TRBD1	many	TRBJ2-1	CATEGQGNNEQFF	TGTGCCACGGAGGGACAGGGGAACAATGAGCAGTTCTTC
13	TRBV3-1	-	-	TRBJ2-7	CASSQGRPYEQYF	TGTGCCAGCAGCCAAGGACGTCCCTACGAGCAGTACTTC
14	TRBV5-1	TRBD2	few	TRBJ2-3	CASKSGGPSDTQYF	TGCGCCAGCAAAAGCGGGGGGCCGTCGGATACGCAGTATTTT
15	TRBV6-5	-	many	TRBJ1-1	CASSSTSPGNTEAFF	TGTGCCAGCAGTTCCACCTCCCCGGGGAACACTGAAGCTTTCTTT
14	TRBV4-3	-	few	TRBJ2-3	CASSQDEGADTQYF	TGCGCCAGCAGCCAAGATGAGGGGGCAGATACGCAGTATTTT
18	TRBV12-3/TRBV12-4	TRBD2	-	TRBJ2-3	CASSHSSGRVLSTDTQYF	TGTGCCAGCAGCCACTCTAGCGGGAGAGTTTTGAGCACAGATACGCAGTATTTT
10	TRBV10-3	-	many	TRBJ1-2	CAIESNGHTF	TGTGCCATCGAAAGCAACGGTCACACCTTC
12	TRBV9	TRBD1	-	TRBJ2-7	CASSKPQGAPSF	TGTGCCAGCAGCAAACCGCAGGGGGCTCCTTCCTTC
18	TRBV6-6	TRBD2	many	TRBJ2-2	CASTPRGLAPANTGELFF	TGTGCCAGCACCCCACGGGGACTAGCGCCCGCGAACACCGGGGAGCTGTTTTTT
14	TRBV5-1	-	-	TRBJ2-5	CASSLGHFQETQYF	TGCGCCAGCAGCCTAGGACATTTTCAAGAGACCCAGTACTTC
14	TRBV19	-	-	TRBJ1-2	CASSPLTLNYGYTF	TGTGCCAGTAGTCCCCTCACACTTAACTATGGCTACACCTTC
14	TRBV6-1	-	-	TRBJ1-5	CASSGVNSNQPQHF	TGTGCCAGCAGTGGTGTAAATAGCAATCAGCCCCAGCATTTT
13	TRBV11-1	-	few	TRBJ2-2	CASIPRGGGELFF	TGTGCCAGTATCCCCAGGGGTGGAGGGGAGCTGTTTTTT
13	TRBV12-3/TRBV12-4	TRBD1	few	TRBJ1-2	CASSPGQMYGYTF	TGTGCCAGCAGCCCGGGACAGATGTATGGCTACACCTTC
14	TRBV7-6	TRBD2	many	TRBJ2-5	CASSAGTSGRGGYF	TGTGCCAGCAGCGCGGGGACTAGCGGGAGAGGAGGATACTTC
13	TRBV5-1	-	-	TRBJ1-1	CASSLSVNTEASF	TGCGCCAGCAGTCTGTCGGTGAACACTGAAGCTTCCTTT
14	TRBV29-1	TRBD1	-	TRBJ2-7	CSVEDPTGSNEQYF	TGCAGCGTTGAAGATCCGACAGGGAGCAACGAGCAGTACTTC
16	TRBV20-1	TRBD2	-	TRBJ2-1	CSARDTGLAGEGEQFF	TGCAGTGCTAGAGATACGGGACTAGCGGGAGAAGGTGAGCAGTTCTTC
14	TRBV20-1	-	many	TRBJ1-2	CSARATENYYGYTF	TGCAGTGCTAGAGCCACTGAGAACTATTATGGCTACACCTTC
13	TRBV29-1	TRBD1	few	TRBJ1-2	CSVQTGGAYGYTF	TGCAGCGTTCAGACAGGGGGCGCCTATGGCTACACCTTC
16	TRBV7-2	TRBD2	many	TRBJ2-5	CASSLTTLAGGQTQYF	TGTGCCAGCAGCTTGACAACCTTAGCGGGTGGGCAGACCCAGTACTTC
15	TRBV12-3/TRBV12-4	-	-	TRBJ2-7	CASSLNGPPRNEQYF	TGTGCCAGCAGTTTAAACGGTCCCCCCCGCAACGAGCAGTACTTC